This paragraph reports one TCR beta chain. Antigen specificity is unknown. The authors isolated at least 6.5 million PBMCs per sample. A J-beta primer mix and a sample-barcoded 5' primer were used in a second PCR of roughly 7 to 12 cycles. TCRdb processed the 5' RACE reads anew with MiXCR; each CDR3 protein has one entry. The profile shows some 1,500,000 distinct CDR3 sequences, about 45% of them singletons. This entry belongs to a study of blood T cells in healthy people across ages. Turning to the study itself: About one barcoded TCR beta cDNA was captured per two T cells. Notes on the study in general: Among T cells, TCR beta diversity per million cells dropped roughly linearly as age rose.

This CDR3 contains 13 residues. Germline assignment: CDR1 DFQATT and CDR2 SNEGSKA (reference sequence). J was trimmed by 1 base and V by 6 bases; bases with no gene match: 6. This sequence originates from a woman under 30 in good health. The sample consisted of blood. The V gene is TRBV20-1, the J gene TRBJ2-7; 7 bases line up with TRBD1. The CDR3 sequence: CSAFGTVSYEQYF. CDR3 sequence (DNA): TGCAGTGCCTTCGGGACAGTATCCTACGAGCAGTACTTC.